The rows below give T cell receptor beta chains drawn from one sample of a study of cytomegalovirus exposure and HLA in healthy donors. Measured with immunoSEQ multiplex PCR; TCRdb has only the in-frame clones, and not every one. The sample consists of over 100,000 clones, around 70% of them appearing once. Input material: PBMCs. Receptor source: a male donor in good health and CMV-seronegative. The CDR3 runs from the conserved cysteine through the conserved F or W. A D gene is named only where the DNA matches it firmly. Clone size appears in some rows only: once, few, many, or a class for an expanded clone.

abundance | len | j_gene | d_gene | v_gene | CDR3nt | CDR3aa
NA | 15 | TRBJ1-3 | NA | TRBV6-5 | TGTGCCAGCAAACAGGGTCCTCACTCTGGAAACACCATATATTTT | CASKQGPHSGNTIYF
NA | 18 | TRBJ1-2 | NA | TRBV4-3 | TGCGCCAGCAGCCAAGATAGTTTCAGGAGGGAAACTAACTATGGCTACACCTTC | CASSQDSFRRETNYGYTF
NA | 18 | TRBJ2-3 | TRBD2 | TRBV19 | TGTGCCAGTAGTATGAATGTACTAGCGGGATTAGCCTCAGATACGCAGTATTTT | CASSMNVLAGLASDTQYF
NA | 15 | TRBJ2-7 | TRBD2 | TRBV4-3 | TGCGCCAGCAGCCAAGATGGCCGGGGGGGCTACGAGCAGTACTTC | CASSQDGRGGYEQYF
once | 16 | TRBJ1-3 | NA | TRBV9 | TGTGCCAGCAGCGGCCCGACGGGGGGGTCTGGAAACACCATATATTTT | CASSGPTGGSGNTIYF
NA | 16 | TRBJ2-3 | NA | TRBV4-2 | TGTGCCAGCAGCCAAGGAGGGGGAGTTGAGACAGATACGCAGTATTTT | CASSQGGGVETDTQYF
NA | 16 | TRBJ2-2 | NA | TRBV5-1 | TGCGCCAGCAGCTTGGCCGGTGGGGGGGGCTCTCGGGAGCTGTTTTTT | CASSLAGGGGSRELFF
NA | 16 | TRBJ2-5 | TRBD1 | TRBV5-1 | TGCGCCAGCAGCTTGGAGGGGGCGCGGGCTCAAGAGACCCAGTACTTC | CASSLEGARAQETQYF
NA | 16 | TRBJ2-7 | NA | TRBV14 | TGTGCCAGCAGCCAAGGGGGCGCTTACACCTTGCGGGAGCAGTACTTC | CASSQGGAYTLREQYF
NA | 15 | TRBJ1-4 | TRBD1 | TRBV7-9 | TGTGCCAGCAGCCCCGGGACAGGAGTTCGGGAAAAACTGTTTTTT | CASSPGTGVREKLFF
NA | 13 | TRBJ1-1 | NA | TRBV19 | TGTGCCAGTAGTATAGGGCAGAACACTGAAGCTTTCTTT | CASSIGQNTEAFF
once | 14 | TRBJ2-7 | NA | TRBV11-2 | TGTGCCAGCAGCTTAGGCGGGATTGGCTACGAGCAGTACTTC | CASSLGGIGYEQYF
few | 14 | TRBJ2-7 | TRBD2 | TRBV15 | TGTGCCACCAGCATTACTAGCGGGAGGGTTGAGCAGTACTTC | CATSITSGRVEQYF
NA | 12 | TRBJ2-5 | NA | TRBV11-2 | TGTGCCAGCAGGGGGGCCCAAGGATTAGAGTACTTC | CASRGAQGLEYF
NA | 17 | TRBJ1-5 | TRBD1 | TRBV15 | TGTGCCACCAGCAGAGACCCCGGGACAGGGGGCTATCAGCCCCAGCATTTT | CATSRDPGTGGYQPQHF
few | 17 | TRBJ2-5 | TRBD1 | TRBV7-2 | TGTGCCAGCAGCTCAGACGAGGACAGGGAGATCCGAGAGACCCAGTACTTC | CASSSDEDREIRETQYF
once | 14 | TRBJ2-7 | TRBD1 | TRBV5-6 | TGTGCCAGCGCGGGACAGGGGGTGAGCTACGAGCAGTACTTC | CASAGQGVSYEQYF
NA | 15 | TRBJ1-2 | TRBD1 | TRBV5-4 | TGTGCCAGCAGCTCCCGCAGGGGGACACTCTATGGCTACACCTTC | CASSSRRGTLYGYTF
NA | 17 | TRBJ2-3 | TRBD2 | TRBV29-1 | TGCAGCGCCAAAGGAGCGGTGACTAGCGGGAGCACAGATACGCAGTATTTT | CSAKGAVTSGSTDTQYF
NA | 15 | TRBJ2-7 | TRBD1 | TRBV28 | TGTGCCAGCAGAATACGGGACAGCTCAAACTACGAGCAGTACTTC | CASRIRDSSNYEQYF
NA | 16 | TRBJ2-5 | NA | TRBV5-1 | TGCGCCAGCAGCTTCTGGGGACAGAGCGGGCAAGAGACCCAGTACTTC | CASSFWGQSGQETQYF
once | 16 | TRBJ2-7 | NA | TRBV11-2 | TGTGCCAGCAGCTCCCGAGAGGGTAAGGGGGCCTACGAGCAGTACTTC | CASSSREGKGAYEQYF
NA | 15 | TRBJ1-3 | TRBD1 | TRBV6-6 | TGTGCCAGCGTGTGGCAGGGGGCTCCCGGAAACACCATATATTTT | CASVWQGAPGNTIYF